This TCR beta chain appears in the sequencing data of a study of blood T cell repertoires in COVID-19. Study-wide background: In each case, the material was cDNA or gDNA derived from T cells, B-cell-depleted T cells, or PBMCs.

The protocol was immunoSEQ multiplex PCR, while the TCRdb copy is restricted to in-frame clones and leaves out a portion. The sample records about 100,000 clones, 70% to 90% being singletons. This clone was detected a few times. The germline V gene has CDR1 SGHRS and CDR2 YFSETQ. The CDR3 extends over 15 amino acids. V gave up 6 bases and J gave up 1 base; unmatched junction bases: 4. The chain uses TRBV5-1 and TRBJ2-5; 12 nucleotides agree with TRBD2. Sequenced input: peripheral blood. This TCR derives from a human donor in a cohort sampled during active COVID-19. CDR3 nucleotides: TGCGCCAGCACGGGGACTAGCGGGTCCCAAGAGACCCAGTACTTC. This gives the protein CASTGTSGSQETQYF.